The following is a T cell receptor beta chain sequence with its context. The CDR3 has 13 residues. Trimming stripped 3 bases from V and 5 bases from J, with 7 bases between. Looked up from germline, CDR1 is SGHAT and CDR2 is FQNNGV. Healthy people donating bone marrow made up the donors. These data belong to a study of cytomegalovirus exposure and HLA in healthy donors. 60 Vbeta and 13 Jbeta primers were used in PCR. Sequenced by immunoSEQ multiplex PCR; TCRdb stores in-frame clones only, minus some. The table includes 80,000 to 100,000 clones, under 75% detected once. What was sequenced was PBMCs. This TCR was recovered from a man over 45 in good health and CMV-seronegative. The chain combines TRBV11-2 with TRBJ1-4; D remains ambiguous. CDR3 sequence: CASSFSGNEKLFF. The DNA for the CDR3 is TGTGCCAGCAGCTTCTCCGGGAATGAAAAACTGTTTTTT.